The 17 T cell receptor beta chains given below trace back to one sample, sequenced in a study of blood T cells in healthy people across ages. Through a sample-barcoded 5' primer and a J-beta primer mix, a second PCR was run for roughly 6 to 11 cycles. In TCRdb, the 5' RACE reads were re-called with MiXCR into one record per CDR3 protein. The data contain roughly 1,700,000 distinct CDR3 sequences, 28% of them singletons. The sequencing input was blood. These receptors all stem from a woman between 25 and 40 years old in good health.

There are a few counts of this clonotype. The chain recombines TRBV7-3 with TRBJ2-3; 9 nucleotides agree with TRBD2. CDR1 is SGHTA and CDR2 is FQGTGA in the germline V gene. This CDR3 spans 15 amino acids. The ends lost 3 bases at V and 1 base at J; junction bases unmatched: 2. CDR3 sequence reads: CASSFIAGGTDTQYF. In DNA form, the CDR3 reads TGTGCCAGCAGCTTTATAGCGGGGGGCACAGATACGCAGTATTTT.

This clonotype occurred many times. The chain joins TRBV25-1 to TRBJ2-3, with TRBD2 identical over 7 bases. Looked up from germline, CDR1 is MGHDK and CDR2 is SYGVNS. Trimming at V came to 6 bases and at J to 6 bases, leaving 9 bases not matched to a gene. The CDR3 loop spans 14 amino acids. This CDR3 reads CASSQTSKVDTQYF. The CDR3 DNA reads as TGTGCCAGCAGCCAGACTAGCAAGGTCGATACGCAGTATTTT.

This clonotype showed up just a few times. The V gene is TRBV7-2, the J gene TRBJ2-3; 10 positions agree with TRBD2. The CDR3 extends over 16 amino acids. The germline CDR1 and CDR2 sequences are SGHTA and FQGNSA. V lost 3 bases to trimming and J lost 7 bases; unmatched junction nucleotides: 10. The CDR3 protein is CASSLGPSGGENTQYF. DNA for the CDR3: TGTGCCAGCAGCTTGGGGCCTAGCGGGGGCGAGAATACGCAGTATTTT.

This clonotype was counted only a few times. The gene calls are TRBV15 and TRBJ1-6; D ambiguous. The CDR3 covers 12 residues. CDR1 is LNHNV, CDR2 YYDKDF, per germline (reference sequence). V was cut by 2 bases and J by 6 bases, with 2 bases left in between. The CDR3: CATSRTNSPLHF. CDR3 nucleotides: TGTGCCACCAGCAGAACTAATTCACCCCTCCACTTT.

J is TRBJ2-1 and V is TRBV5-1, with 12 bases identical to TRBD2. Germline loops: CDR1 SGHRS, CDR2 YFSETQ. J was trimmed by 10 bases and V by 1 base; bases with no gene match: 6. There are 15 residues in the CDR3. This CDR3 reads CASSLPSGGAGEQFF. The CDR3 DNA is TGCGCCAGCAGCTTGCCTAGCGGGGGGGCAGGAGAGCAGTTCTTC.

There are many counts of this clonotype. The genes are TRBV29-1 and TRBJ1-2; 10 bases fit TRBD1. Germline lookup yields CDR1 SQVTM and CDR2 ANQGSEA. Trimming removed 7 bases from V and 5 bases from J; junction bases left unmatched: 4. The CDR3 totals 12 residues. The chain's CDR3 is CSAQDRGYGYTF. DNA for the CDR3: TGCAGCGCTCAGGACAGGGGGTATGGCTACACCTTC.

This clonotype was counted ten times or more. The chain is built from TRBV29-1 and TRBJ2-3; TRBD1 matches 8 bases. V trimming: 6 bases; J trimming: 3 bases; junction bases outside the gene matches: 11. This CDR3 region has 15 residues. Germline V gene lookup returns CDR1 SQVTM and CDR2 ANQGSEA. CDR3 bases: TGCAGCGTCGGGGCAGGGGGCGTGAATACAGATACGCAGTATTTT. Residues: CSVGAGGVNTDTQYF.

The chain links TRBV11-2 to TRBJ2-3, with D maybe TRBD1 (7 bases). The ends were cut back, 1 base at V and 4 bases at J, with 12 bases in the middle. CDR1 and CDR2 from the germline V gene are SGHAT and FQNNGV. CDR3 length: 15 residues. The CDR3 DNA reads TGTGCCAGCAGCTTAGTCAGGGGGGTCGCAGATACGCAGTATTTT. This encodes CASSLVRGVADTQYF.

This chain uses TRBV5-1 with TRBJ2-2; 7 bases are shared with TRBD1. V was pared by 4 bases and J by 8 bases, with 17 bases of the junction left unmatched. This CDR3 comprises 17 residues. Germline CDR1 reads SGHRS; CDR2 reads YFSETQ. The CDR3 reads CASSLYRDSPREGELFF. CDR3 nucleotides: TGCGCCAGCAGCCTCTACCGGGACAGCCCAAGGGAAGGGGAGCTGTTTTTT.

In DNA, the CDR3 is TGTGCCAGCAGCTTGGGGGCGGAAGGACAGGGATATGAGCAGTTCTTC. Its translation: CASSLGAEGQGYEQFF. The chain couples TRBV5-6 to TRBJ2-1; 8 bases agree with TRBD1. Germline V gene data show CDR1 as SGHDT and CDR2 as YYEEEE. The V and J ends lost 0 bases and 8 bases, in that order; junction bases with no gene match: 10. The CDR3 sequence is 16 residues long. Drawing the rest from reference TRBV5-6 and TRBJ2-1, the complete variable domain is DAGVTQSPTHLIKTRGQQVTLRCSPKSGHDTVSWYQQALGQGPQFIFQYYEEEERQRGNFPDRFSGHQFPNYSSELNVNALLLGDSALYLCASSLGAEGQGYEQFFGPGTRLTVL.

For this clonotype: One base away lies a much larger clone, so this may be a sequencing read error. The V call is TRBV10-3, the J call TRBJ1-2; D not resolved. The CDR3 totals 13 residues. Germline CDR1 ENHRY, CDR2 SYGVKD. The germline V and J ends were trimmed by 0 bases and 2 bases, with 4 bases remaining between them. For the CDR3, the DNA is TGTGCCATCAGTGAGTCGGAGAACTATGGCTACACCTTC. It specifies CAISESENYGYTF.

The rearrangement joins TRBV7-2 to TRBJ2-3, with TRBD2 matching 8 bases. CDR3 length: 12 residues. The germline gives CDR1 SGHTA, CDR2 FQGNSA. The CDR3 loop reads CAAGLDVDTQYF. In DNA form, the CDR3 reads TGTGCGGCGGGACTAGATGTAGATACGCAGTATTTT. Full variable domain (remainder filled in from reference TRBV7-2 and TRBJ2-3): GAGVSQSPSNKVTEKGKDVELRCDPISGHTALYWYRQSLGQGLEFLIYFQGNSAPDKSGLPSDRFSAERTGGSVSTLTIQRTQQEDSAVYLCAAGLDVDTQYFGPGTRLTVL.

In its sample, this clonotype was seen many times. This chain uses TRBV7-3 with TRBJ2-4; D assignment may be TRBD1 or TRBD2 (5 bases each). V lost 5 bases, J lost 8 bases, and 25 bases lay in between. From germline, CDR1 is SGHTA and CDR2 FQGTGA. The CDR3 has 17 residues. In DNA form, the CDR3 reads TGTGCCAGCAGCGGACACCGGGACGAATATCCCGGGGACATTCAGTACTTC. Translation: CASSGHRDEYPGDIQYF.

This clonotype was seen repeatedly, ten times or more. The rearrangement uses TRBV6-5 and TRBJ2-3; a weak D match, TRBD1 (6 bases). The CDR3 has 11 amino acids. The V and J ends lost 6 bases and 7 bases respectively, with 8 bases between them. CDR1 and CDR2 (germline): MNHEY, SVGAGI. The chain's CDR3 is CASRTGNTQYF. The CDR3 DNA is TGTGCCAGCAGAACAGGGAATACGCAGTATTTT.

This clonotype occurred many times. The rearrangement uses TRBV4-1 and TRBJ2-5, with D possibly being TRBD2 (6 bases). The CDR3 has 15 residues. The germline V gene encodes CDR1 MGHRA and CDR2 YSYEKL. The V gene lost 2 bases and the J gene lost 6 bases, with 16 bases spanning the gap. CDR3 nucleotide sequence: TGCGCCAGCAGCCAACCAGGGCGGGGACCAAAGACCCAGTACTTC. Translating it yields CASSQPGRGPKTQYF.

This clonotype was seen a handful of times. This chain links TRBV7-9 with TRBJ2-7; TRBD2 aligns across 14 bases. V lost 4 bases to trimming and J lost 7 bases; unmatched junction nucleotides: 21. Germline CDR1 is SEHNR and CDR2 is FQNEAQ (reference sequence). This CDR3 has 20 residues. The CDR3 region is CASSSGTSGSRVGTYNEQYF. For the CDR3, the DNA is TGTGCCAGCAGCTCCGGGACTAGCGGGAGTAGAGTAGGCACCTACAATGAGCAGTACTTC.

This clonotype was detected ten times or more. The chain is built from TRBV7-2 and TRBJ2-5; D perhaps matches TRBD1 (5 bases). Germline CDR1 and CDR2: SGHTA and FQGNSA. V was trimmed by 3 bases and J by 3 bases, leaving 8 bases between them. This CDR3 is built from 13 residues. The CDR3 nucleotides read TGTGCCAGCAGCTTTGGCAGGGAAGAGACCCAGTACTTC. Protein product: CASSFGREETQYF.